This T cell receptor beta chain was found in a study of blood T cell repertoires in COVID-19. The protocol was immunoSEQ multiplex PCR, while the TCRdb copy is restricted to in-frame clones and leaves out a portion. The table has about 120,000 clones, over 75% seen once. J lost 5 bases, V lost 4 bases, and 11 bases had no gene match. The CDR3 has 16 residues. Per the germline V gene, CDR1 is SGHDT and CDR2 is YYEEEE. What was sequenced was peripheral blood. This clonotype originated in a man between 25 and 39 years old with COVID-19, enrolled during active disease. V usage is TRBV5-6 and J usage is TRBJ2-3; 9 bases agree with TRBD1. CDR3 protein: CASSPQGQGPGDTQYF. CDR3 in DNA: TGTGCCAGCAGCCCCCAGGGACAGGGCCCTGGAGATACGCAGTATTTT.